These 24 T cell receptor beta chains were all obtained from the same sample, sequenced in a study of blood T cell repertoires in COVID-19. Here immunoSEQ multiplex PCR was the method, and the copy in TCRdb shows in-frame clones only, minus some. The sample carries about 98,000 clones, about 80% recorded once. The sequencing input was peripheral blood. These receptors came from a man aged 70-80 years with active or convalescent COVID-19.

CDR3 DNA sequence: TGTGCCAGCAGCCAAGAATGGGGGGAGTCCTACGAGCAGTACTTC. It translates to CASSQEWGESYEQYF. The chain combines TRBV3-1 (or the pseudogene TRBV3-2) with TRBJ2-7, with D maybe TRBD2 (6 bases). Germline V gene sequence: CDR1 LGHDT, CDR2 YNNKEL (reference sequence). The CDR3 runs to 15 residues. With 0 bases removed from V and 1 base from J, the gap between germline ends came to 10 bases.

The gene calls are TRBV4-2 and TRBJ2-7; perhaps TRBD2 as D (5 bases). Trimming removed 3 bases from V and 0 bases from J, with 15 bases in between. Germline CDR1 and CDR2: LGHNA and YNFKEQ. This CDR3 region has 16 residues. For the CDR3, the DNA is TGTGCCAGCAGCCATGGGCCAGCGGAAAGCTCCTACGAGCAGTACTTC. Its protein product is CASSHGPAESSYEQYF.

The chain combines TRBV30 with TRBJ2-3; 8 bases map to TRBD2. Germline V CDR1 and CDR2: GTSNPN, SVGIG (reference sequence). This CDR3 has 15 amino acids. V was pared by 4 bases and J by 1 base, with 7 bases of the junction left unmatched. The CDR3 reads CAWNKQAGGTDTQYF. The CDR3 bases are TGTGCCTGGAACAAACAAGCGGGGGGCACAGATACGCAGTATTTT. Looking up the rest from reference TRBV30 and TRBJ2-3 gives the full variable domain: SQTIHQWPATLVQPVGSPLSLECTVEGTSNPNLYWYRQAAGRGLQLLFYSVGIGQISSEVPQNLSASRPQDRQFILSSKKLLLSDSGFYLCAWNKQAGGTDTQYFGPGTRLTVL.

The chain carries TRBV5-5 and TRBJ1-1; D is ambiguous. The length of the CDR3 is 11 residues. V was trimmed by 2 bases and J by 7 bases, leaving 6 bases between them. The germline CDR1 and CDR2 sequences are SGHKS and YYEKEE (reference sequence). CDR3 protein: CASSFSNEAFF. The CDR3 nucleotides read TGTGCCAGCAGCTTTAGTAATGAAGCTTTCTTT.

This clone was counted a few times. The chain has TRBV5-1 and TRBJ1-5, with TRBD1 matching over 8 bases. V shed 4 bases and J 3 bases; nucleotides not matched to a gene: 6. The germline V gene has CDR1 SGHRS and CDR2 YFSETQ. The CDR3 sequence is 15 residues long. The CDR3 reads CASSPGTGFNQPQHF. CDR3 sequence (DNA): TGCGCCAGCAGCCCCGGGACAGGATTCAATCAGCCCCAGCATTTT.

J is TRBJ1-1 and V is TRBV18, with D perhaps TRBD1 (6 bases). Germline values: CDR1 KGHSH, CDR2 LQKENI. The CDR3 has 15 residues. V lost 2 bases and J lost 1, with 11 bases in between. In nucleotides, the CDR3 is TGTGCCAGCTCACCAGGGGGCGCGGGGAACACTGAAGCTTTCTTT. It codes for CASSPGGAGNTEAFF.

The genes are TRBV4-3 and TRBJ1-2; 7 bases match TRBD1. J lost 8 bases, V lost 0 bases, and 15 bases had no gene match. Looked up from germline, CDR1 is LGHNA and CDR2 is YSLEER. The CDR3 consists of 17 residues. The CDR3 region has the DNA TGCGCCAGCAGCCAAGACCCCCAGGGGGGAGGCCTAGAGGGCTACACCTTC. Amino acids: CASSQDPQGGGLEGYTF.

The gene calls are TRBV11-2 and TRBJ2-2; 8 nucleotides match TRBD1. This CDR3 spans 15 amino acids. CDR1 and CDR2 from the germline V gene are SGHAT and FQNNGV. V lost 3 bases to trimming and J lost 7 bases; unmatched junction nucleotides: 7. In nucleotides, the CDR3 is TGTGCCAGCAGCTTGGACAGGGAGTTCGGCGGGGAGCTGTTTTTT. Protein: CASSLDREFGGELFF. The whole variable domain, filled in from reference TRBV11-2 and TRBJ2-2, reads EAGVAQSPRYKIIEKRQSVAFWCNPISGHATLYWYQQILGQGPKLLIQFQNNGVVDDSQLPKDRFSAERLKGVDSTLKIQPAKLEDSAVYLCASSLDREFGGELFFGEGSRLTVL.

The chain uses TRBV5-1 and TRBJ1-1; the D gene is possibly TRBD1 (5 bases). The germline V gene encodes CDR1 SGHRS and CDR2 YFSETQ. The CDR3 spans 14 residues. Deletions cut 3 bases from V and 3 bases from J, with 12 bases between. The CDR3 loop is CASSSRAGDTEAFF. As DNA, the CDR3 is TGCGCCAGCAGCTCCCGCGCGGGGGACACTGAAGCTTTCTTT.

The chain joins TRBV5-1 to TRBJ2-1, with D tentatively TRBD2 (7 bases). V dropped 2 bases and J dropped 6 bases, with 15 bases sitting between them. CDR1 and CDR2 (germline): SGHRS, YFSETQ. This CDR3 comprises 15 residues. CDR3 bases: TGCGCCAGCAGCTTCCCGGGGGGCGGGGCCAATGAGCAGTTCTTC. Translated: CASSFPGGGANEQFF.

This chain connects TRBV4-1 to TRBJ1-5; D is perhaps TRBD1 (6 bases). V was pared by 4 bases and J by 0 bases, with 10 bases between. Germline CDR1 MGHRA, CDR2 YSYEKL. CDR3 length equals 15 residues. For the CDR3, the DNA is TGCGCCAGCAGCCTACAGGGATATAGCAATCAGCCCCAGCATTTT. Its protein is CASSLQGYSNQPQHF.

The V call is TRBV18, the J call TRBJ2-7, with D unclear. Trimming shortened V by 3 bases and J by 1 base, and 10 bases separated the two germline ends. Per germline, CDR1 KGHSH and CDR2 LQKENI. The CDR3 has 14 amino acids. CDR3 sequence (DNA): TGTGCCAGCTCACCTGCGACTGGGTCCTACGAGCAGTACTTC. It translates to CASSPATGSYEQYF.

As DNA, the CDR3 is TGTGCCAGCAGCCAAGTCGAGGGGGCTAGGGATGAGCAGTTCTTC. Translated: CASSQVEGARDEQFF. This sequence joins TRBV3-1 (or the pseudogene TRBV3-2) and TRBJ2-1, with TRBD1 identical over 7 bases. Germline CDR1 LGHDT, CDR2 YNNKEL (reference sequence). V was clipped by 1 base and J by 8 bases; unmatched bases: 8. The CDR3 loop spans 15 amino acids.

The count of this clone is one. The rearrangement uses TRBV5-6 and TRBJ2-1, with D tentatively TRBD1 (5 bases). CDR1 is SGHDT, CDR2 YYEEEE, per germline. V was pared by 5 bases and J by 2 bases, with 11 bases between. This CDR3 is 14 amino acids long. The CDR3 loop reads CASRSGIAYNEQFF. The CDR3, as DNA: TGTGCCAGCAGGTCAGGGATAGCCTACAATGAGCAGTTCTTC.

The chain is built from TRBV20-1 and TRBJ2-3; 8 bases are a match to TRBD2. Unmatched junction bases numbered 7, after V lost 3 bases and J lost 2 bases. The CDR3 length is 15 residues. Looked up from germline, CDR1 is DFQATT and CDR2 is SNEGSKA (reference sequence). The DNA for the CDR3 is TGCAGTGCTAGTCCCGGGGGGGCCTTCACAGATACGCAGTATTTT. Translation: CSASPGGAFTDTQYF.

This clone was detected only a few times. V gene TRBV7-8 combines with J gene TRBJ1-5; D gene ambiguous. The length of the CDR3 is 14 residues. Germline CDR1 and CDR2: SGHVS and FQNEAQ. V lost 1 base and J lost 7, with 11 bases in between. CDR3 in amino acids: CASSLVSSGQPQHF. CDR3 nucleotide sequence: TGTGCCAGCAGCTTAGTGTCCTCCGGGCAGCCCCAGCATTTT.

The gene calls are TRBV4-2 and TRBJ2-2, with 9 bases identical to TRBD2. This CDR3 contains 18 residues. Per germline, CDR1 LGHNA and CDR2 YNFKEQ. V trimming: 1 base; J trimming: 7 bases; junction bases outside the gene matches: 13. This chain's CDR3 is CASSQALIAGAPGGELFF. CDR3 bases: TGTGCCAGCAGCCAAGCGCTGATAGCGGGGGCCCCAGGCGGGGAGCTGTTTTTT.

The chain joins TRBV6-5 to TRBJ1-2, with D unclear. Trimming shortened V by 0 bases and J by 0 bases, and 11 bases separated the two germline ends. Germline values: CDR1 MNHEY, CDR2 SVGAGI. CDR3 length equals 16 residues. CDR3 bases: TGTGCCAGCAGTTACTCGAGGCAGCGAGCTAACTATGGCTACACCTTC. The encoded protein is CASSYSRQRANYGYTF.

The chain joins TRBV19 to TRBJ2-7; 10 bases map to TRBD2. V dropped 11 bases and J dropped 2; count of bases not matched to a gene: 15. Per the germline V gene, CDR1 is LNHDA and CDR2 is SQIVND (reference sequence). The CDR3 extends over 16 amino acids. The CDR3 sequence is CAGVKLRAGGPYEQYF. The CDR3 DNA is TGTGCCGGAGTTAAACTTAGAGCGGGGGGGCCCTACGAGCAGTACTTC.

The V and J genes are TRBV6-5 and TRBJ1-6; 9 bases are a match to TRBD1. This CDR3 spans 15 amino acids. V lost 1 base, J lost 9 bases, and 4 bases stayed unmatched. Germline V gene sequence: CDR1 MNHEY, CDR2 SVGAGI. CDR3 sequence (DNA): TGTGCCAGCAGTTACTATGGGACAGGGCGTTCACCCCTCCACTTT. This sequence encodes CASSYYGTGRSPLHF.

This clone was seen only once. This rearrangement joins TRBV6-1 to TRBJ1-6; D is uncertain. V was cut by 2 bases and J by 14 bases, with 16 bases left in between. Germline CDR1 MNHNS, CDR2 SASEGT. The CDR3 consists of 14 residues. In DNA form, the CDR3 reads TGTGCCAGCAGTGAACCTTACTCCTTTGTATCCCTCCACTTT. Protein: CASSEPYSFVSLHF.

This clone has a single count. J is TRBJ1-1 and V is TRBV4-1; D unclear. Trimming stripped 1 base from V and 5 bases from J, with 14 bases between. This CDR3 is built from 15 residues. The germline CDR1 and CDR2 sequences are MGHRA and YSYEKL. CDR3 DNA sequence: TGCGCCAGCAGCCAAGTGGGGAGGTCTAAAACTGAAGCTTTCTTT. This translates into CASSQVGRSKTEAFF.

The CDR3 spells CASSRRTGGSYEQYF. CDR3 sequence (DNA): TGTGCCAGCAGCCGGCGGACAGGGGGATCCTACGAGCAGTACTTC. The genes are TRBV5-8 and TRBJ2-7, with 10 bases matching TRBD1. Germline V gives CDR1 SGHTS, CDR2 YDEGEE. Unmatched junction bases numbered 5, after V lost 4 bases and J lost 1 base. The CDR3 length is 15 residues.

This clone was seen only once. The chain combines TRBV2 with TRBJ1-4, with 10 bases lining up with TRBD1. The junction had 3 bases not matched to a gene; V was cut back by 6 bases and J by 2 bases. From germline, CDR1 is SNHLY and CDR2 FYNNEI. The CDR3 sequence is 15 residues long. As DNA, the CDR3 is TGTGCCAGCAGGGGACAGGGGCTGACTAATGAAAAACTGTTTTTT. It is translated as CASRGQGLTNEKLFF. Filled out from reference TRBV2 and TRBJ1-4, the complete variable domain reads EPEVTQTPSHQVTQMGQEVILRCVPISNHLYFYWYRQILGQKVEFLVSFYNNEISEKSEIFDDQFSVERPDGSNFTLKIRSTKLEDSAMYFCASRGQGLTNEKLFFGSGTQLSVL.